This T cell receptor beta chain appears in the sequencing data of a study of technical replicates of blood from a handful of donors. The CDR3 covers 14 residues. The V gene's germline CDR1 is LGHNA and CDR2 YNFKEQ. V was cut by 1 base and J by 6 bases, with 11 bases left in between. Here immunoSEQ multiplex PCR was the method, and the copy in TCRdb shows in-frame clones only, minus some. The sample lists tens of thousands of clones; nearly 98% were seen once. The specimen was T cells isolated from PBMCs. This rearrangement joins TRBV4-2 to TRBJ2-3; D perhaps matches TRBD2 (6 bases). The sequence derives from a human donor in good health. The CDR3 DNA reads as TGTGCCAGCAGCCAAGTAGGGAGGTTGGATACGCAGTATTTT. Translation gives CASSQVGRLDTQYF.